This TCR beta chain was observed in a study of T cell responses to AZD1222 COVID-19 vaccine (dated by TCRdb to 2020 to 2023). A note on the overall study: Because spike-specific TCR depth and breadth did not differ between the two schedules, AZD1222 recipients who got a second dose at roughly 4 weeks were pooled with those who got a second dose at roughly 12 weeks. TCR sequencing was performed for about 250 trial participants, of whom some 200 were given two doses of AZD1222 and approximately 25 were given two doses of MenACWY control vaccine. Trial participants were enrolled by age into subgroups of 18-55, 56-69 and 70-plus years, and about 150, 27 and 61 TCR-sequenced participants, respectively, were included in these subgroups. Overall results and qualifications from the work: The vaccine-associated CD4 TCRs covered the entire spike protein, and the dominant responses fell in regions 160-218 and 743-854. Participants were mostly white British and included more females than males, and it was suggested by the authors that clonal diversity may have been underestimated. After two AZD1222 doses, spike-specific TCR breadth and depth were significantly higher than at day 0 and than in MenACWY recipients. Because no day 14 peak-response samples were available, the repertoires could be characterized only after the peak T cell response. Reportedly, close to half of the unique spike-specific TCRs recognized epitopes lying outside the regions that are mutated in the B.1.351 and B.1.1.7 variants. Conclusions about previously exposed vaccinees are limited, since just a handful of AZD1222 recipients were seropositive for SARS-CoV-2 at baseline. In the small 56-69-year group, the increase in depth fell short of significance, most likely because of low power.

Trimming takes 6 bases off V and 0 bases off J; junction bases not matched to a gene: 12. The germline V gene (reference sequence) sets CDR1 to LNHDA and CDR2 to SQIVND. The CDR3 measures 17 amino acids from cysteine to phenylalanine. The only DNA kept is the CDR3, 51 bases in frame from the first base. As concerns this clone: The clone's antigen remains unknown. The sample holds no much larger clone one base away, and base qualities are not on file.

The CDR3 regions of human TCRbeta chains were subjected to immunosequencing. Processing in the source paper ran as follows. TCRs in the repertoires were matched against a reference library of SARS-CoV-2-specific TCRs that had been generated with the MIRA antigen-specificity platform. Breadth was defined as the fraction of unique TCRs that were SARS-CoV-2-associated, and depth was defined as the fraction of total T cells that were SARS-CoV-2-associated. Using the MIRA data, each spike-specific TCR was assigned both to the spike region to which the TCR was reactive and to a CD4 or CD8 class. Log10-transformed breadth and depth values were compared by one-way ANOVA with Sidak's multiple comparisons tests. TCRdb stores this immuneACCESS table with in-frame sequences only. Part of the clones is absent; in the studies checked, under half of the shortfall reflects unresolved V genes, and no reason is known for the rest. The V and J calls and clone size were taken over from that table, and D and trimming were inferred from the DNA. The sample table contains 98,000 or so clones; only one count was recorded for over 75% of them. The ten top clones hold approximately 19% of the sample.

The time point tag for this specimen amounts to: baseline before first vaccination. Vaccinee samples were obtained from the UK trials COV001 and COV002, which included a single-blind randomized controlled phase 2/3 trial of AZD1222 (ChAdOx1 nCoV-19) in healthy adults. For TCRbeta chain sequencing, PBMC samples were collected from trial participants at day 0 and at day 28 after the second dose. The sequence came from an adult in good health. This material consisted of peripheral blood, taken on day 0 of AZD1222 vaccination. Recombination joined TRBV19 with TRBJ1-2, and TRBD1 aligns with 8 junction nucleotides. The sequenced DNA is TGTGCCAGTAGGAAACAGGGGGTGTCGGCTCCTAACTATGGCTACACCTTC. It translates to CASRKQGVSAPNYGYTF.